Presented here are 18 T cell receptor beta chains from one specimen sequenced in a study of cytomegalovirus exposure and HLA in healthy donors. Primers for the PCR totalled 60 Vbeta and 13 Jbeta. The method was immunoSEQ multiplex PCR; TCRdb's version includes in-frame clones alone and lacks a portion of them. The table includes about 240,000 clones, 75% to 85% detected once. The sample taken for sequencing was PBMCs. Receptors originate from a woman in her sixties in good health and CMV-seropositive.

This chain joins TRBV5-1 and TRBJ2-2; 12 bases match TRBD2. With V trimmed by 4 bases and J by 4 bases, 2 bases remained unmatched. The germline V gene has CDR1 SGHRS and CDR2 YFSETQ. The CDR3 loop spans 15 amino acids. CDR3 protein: CASSVTSGSTGELFF. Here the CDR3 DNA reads TGCGCCAGCAGCGTGACTAGCGGGAGCACCGGGGAGCTGTTTTTT.

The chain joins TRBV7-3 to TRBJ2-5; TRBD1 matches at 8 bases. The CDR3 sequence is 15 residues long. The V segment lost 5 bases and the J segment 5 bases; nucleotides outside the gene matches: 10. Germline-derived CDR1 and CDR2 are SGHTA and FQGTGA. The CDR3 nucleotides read TGTGCCAGCAGCCAGGGGTCAGGGGGCAGTGAGACCCAGTACTTC. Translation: CASSQGSGGSETQYF. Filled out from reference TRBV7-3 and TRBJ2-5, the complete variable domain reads GAGVSQTPSNKVTEKGKYVELRCDPISGHTALYWYRQSLGQGPEFLIYFQGTGAADDSGLPNDRFFAVRPEGSVSTLKIQRTERGDSAVYLCASSQGSGGSETQYFGPGTRLLVL.

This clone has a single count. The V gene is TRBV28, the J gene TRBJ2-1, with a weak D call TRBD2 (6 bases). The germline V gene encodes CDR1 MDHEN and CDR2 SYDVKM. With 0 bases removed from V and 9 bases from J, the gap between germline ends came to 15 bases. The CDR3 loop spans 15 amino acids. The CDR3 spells CASSLWTRSGTEQFF. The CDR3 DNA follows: TGTGCCAGCAGTTTATGGACTAGGTCGGGTACTGAGCAGTTCTTC.

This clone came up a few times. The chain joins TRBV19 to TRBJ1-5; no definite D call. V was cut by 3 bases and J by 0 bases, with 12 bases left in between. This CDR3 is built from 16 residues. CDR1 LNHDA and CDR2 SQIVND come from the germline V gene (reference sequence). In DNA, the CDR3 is TGTGCCAGTAGTATTCACAGTTCCAATAGCAATCAGCCCCAGCATTTT. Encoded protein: CASSIHSSNSNQPQHF.

CDR3 in DNA: TGCGCCAGCAGTCTGTGGACTTCCTACGAGCAGTACTTC. Amino acid sequence: CASSLWTSYEQYF. The V gene is TRBV23-1, the J gene TRBJ2-7, with D perhaps TRBD2 (5 bases). TRBV23-1 carries the ORF label, with uncertain function. This CDR3 is built from 13 residues. The V end lost 4 bases, the J end lost 1 base, and 8 bases lay between the germline ends.

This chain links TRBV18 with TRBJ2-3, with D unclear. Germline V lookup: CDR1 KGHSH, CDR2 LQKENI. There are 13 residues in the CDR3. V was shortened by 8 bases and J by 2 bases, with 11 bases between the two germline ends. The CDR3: CASVGETTDTQYF. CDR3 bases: TGTGCCAGCGTCGGAGAAACCACAGATACGCAGTATTTT.

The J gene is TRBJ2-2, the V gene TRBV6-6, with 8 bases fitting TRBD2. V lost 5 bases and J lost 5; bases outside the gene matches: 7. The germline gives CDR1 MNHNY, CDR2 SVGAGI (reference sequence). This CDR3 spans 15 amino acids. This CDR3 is CASSPGGGRTGELFF. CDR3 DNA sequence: TGTGCCAGCAGTCCGGGGGGGGGAAGAACCGGGGAGCTGTTTTTT.

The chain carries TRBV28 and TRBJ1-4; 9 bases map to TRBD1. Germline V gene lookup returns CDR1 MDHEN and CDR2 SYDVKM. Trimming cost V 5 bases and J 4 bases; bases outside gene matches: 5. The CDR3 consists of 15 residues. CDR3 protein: CASSTGGQLNEKLFF. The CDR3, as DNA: TGTGCCAGCAGTACAGGGGGCCAACTTAATGAAAAACTGTTTTTT. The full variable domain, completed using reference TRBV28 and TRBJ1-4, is DVKVTQSSRYLVKRTGEKVFLECVQDMDHENMFWYRQDPGLGLRLIYFSYDVKMKEKGDIPEGYSVSREKKERFSLILESASTNQTSMYLCASSTGGQLNEKLFFGSGTQLSVL.

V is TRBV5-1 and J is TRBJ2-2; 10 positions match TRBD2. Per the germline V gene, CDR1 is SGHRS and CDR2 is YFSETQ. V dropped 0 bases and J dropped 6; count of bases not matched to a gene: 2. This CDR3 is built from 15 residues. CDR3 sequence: CASSLGLAGSGELFF. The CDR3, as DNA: TGCGCCAGCAGCTTGGGACTAGCGGGCTCCGGGGAGCTGTTTTTT.

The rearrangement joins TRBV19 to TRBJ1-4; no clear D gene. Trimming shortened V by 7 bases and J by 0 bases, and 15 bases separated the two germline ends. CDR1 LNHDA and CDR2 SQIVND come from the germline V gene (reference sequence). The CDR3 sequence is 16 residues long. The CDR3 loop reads CASTPLSPPTNEKLFF. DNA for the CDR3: TGTGCCAGTACCCCGCTGAGTCCCCCAACTAATGAAAAACTGTTTTTT. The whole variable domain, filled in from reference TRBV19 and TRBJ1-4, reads DGGITQSPKYLFRKEGQNVTLSCEQNLNHDAMYWYRQDPGQGLRLIYYSQIVNDFQKGDIAEGYSVSREKKESFPLTVTSAQKNPTAFYLCASTPLSPPTNEKLFFGSGTQLSVL.

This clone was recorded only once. The CDR3 DNA follows: TGTGCCAGCAATTCCCAACAGGGGGACGAGCAGTACTTC. This gives the protein CASNSQQGDEQYF. The chain carries TRBV28 and TRBJ2-7; 8 bases line up with TRBD1. The germline V gene encodes CDR1 MDHEN and CDR2 SYDVKM. Trimming removed 7 bases from V and 5 bases from J; junction bases left unmatched: 7. The CDR3 extends over 13 amino acids.

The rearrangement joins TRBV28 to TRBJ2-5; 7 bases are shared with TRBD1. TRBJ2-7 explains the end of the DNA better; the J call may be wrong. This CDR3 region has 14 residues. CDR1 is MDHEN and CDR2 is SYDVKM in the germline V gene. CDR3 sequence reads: CASSDRQSSYEQYF. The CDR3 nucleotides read TGTGCCAGTTCGGACAGGCAGAGCTCCTACGAGCAGTACTTC.

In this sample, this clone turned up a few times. The CDR3 sequence is CASSPPNRETNEKLFF. In nucleotides, the CDR3 is TGTGCCAGCTCACCGCCGAACAGGGAGACTAATGAAAAACTGTTTTTT. The chain is built from TRBV18 and TRBJ1-4, with D maybe TRBD1 (6 bases). With 3 bases removed from V and 2 bases from J, the gap between germline ends came to 13 bases. The CDR3 sequence is 16 residues long. Per the germline V gene, CDR1 is KGHSH and CDR2 is LQKENI.

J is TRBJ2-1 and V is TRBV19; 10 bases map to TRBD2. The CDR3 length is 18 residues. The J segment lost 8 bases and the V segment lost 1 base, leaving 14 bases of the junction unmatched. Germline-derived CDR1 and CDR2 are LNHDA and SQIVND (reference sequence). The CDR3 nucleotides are TGTGCCAGTAGTATAGTCGCTAGCGGGAGCCTGTTAGGCGATGAGCAGTTCTTC. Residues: CASSIVASGSLLGDEQFF. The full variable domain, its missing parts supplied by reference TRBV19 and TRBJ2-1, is DGGITQSPKYLFRKEGQNVTLSCEQNLNHDAMYWYRQDPGQGLRLIYYSQIVNDFQKGDIAEGYSVSREKKESFPLTVTSAQKNPTAFYLCASSIVASGSLLGDEQFFGPGTRLTVL.

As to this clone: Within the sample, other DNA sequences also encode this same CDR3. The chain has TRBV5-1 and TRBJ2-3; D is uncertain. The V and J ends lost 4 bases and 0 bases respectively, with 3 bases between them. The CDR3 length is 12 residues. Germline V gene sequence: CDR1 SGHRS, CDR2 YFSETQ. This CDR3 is CASSLSTDTQYF. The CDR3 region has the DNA TGCGCCAGCAGCCTGAGCACAGATACGCAGTATTTT.

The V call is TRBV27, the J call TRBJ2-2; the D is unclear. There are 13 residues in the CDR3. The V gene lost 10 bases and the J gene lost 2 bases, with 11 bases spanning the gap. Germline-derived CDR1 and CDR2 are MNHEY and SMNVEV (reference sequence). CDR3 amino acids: CAIGTQNTGELFF. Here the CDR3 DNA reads TGTGCCATCGGTACCCAAAACACCGGGGAGCTGTTTTTT.

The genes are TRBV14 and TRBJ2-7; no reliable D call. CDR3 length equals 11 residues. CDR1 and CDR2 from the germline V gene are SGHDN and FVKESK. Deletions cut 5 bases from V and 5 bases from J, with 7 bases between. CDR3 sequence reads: CASSLDDEQYF. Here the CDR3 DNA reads TGTGCCAGCAGCTTAGATGACGAGCAGTACTTC.

The CDR3 DNA reads as TGCGCCAGCCTTGAGGGTTTCGAAGGTCCCACTGAAGCTTTCTTT. It translates to CASLEGFEGPTEAFF. This sequence joins TRBV10-2 and TRBJ1-1, with D unresolved. The germline V and J ends were trimmed by 8 bases and 4 bases, with 20 bases remaining between them. Germline CDR1 is WSHSY and CDR2 is SAAADI. The CDR3 consists of 15 residues.